This T cell receptor (beta chain) was profiled in a study of cytotoxic CD8 clonotypes in ibrutinib-treated CLL. General study findings and limits: On treatment, the uncommon public clonotypes contracted or remained stable. Baseline clonality exceeded age-matched healthy donors and tracked circulating CD8+ T-cell counts. There were differences in sampling times between sustained-remission and progressing patients.

TCRdb's copy holds only in-frame clones and misses some; the assay was immunoSEQ multiplex PCR. In the table there are about 92,000 clones, roughly three quarters of which are singletons. The germline V gene encodes CDR1 MNHNY and CDR2 SVGAGI (reference sequence). V was shortened by 3 bases and J by 6 bases, with 9 bases between the two germline ends. The CDR3 length is 13 residues. As for this clone: Its antigen is still unknown.

Source: PBMCs, taken after 24 months of ibrutinib treatment. This TCR was recovered from a human donor with chronic lymphocytic leukemia. This chain joins TRBV6-6 and TRBJ2-1, with a weak D call TRBD2 (5 bases). CDR3 in amino acids: CASSYAEGNEQFF. DNA for the CDR3: TGTGCCAGCAGTTATGCCGAGGGCAATGAGCAGTTCTTC.